This record covers a single TCR beta chain. The sample comes from a study of blood T cells in healthy people across ages. Germline V gene data show CDR1 as ENHRY and CDR2 as SYGVKD. This CDR3 region has 15 residues. The V and J ends lost 10 bases and 1 base, in that order; junction bases with no gene match: 5. Through a sample-barcoded 5' primer and a J-beta primer mix, a second PCR was run for roughly 6 to 12 cycles. Paired-end reads containing CDR3 totaled no fewer than 3 million for each sample. TCRdb fed the 5' RACE reads into MiXCR, producing one record per CDR3 protein. In the table there are around 800,000 distinct CDR3 sequences, 20% to 30% of which are singletons. There were healthy Caucasian individuals from Russia, aged about 6 to 95, serving as donors. This sample was shared with a second study, whose subject was T cells of mothers and their children.

This sequence originates from a boy aged 5-17 years in good health. V gene TRBV10-3 combines with J gene TRBJ2-5, with 14 bases that match TRBD2. Sequencing was performed on blood. CDR3 DNA sequence: TGTGCCACTCAGACTAGCGGGGGGGTCCAAGAGACCCAGTACTTC. Protein product: CATQTSGGVQETQYF.